The 27 T cell receptor beta chains in this list originate from one sample, sequenced in a study of CD8+ T cells in alopecia areata. Extracted RNA was reverse transcribed, and the resulting cDNA served as sequencing template. Clones were sequenced by immunoSEQ multiplex PCR, and TCRdb holds only the in-frame ones, with some missing. Of around 100,000 clones in the sample, 85% to 90% were seen once. Treatment denoted: oral pan-JAK inhibitor, 5-10 mg twice daily. The input for sequencing was CD8+ T cells sorted from blood, taken around week 31, from a patient treated with tofacitinib. The receptors were gathered from a human donor with alopecia areata.

The chain joins TRBV30 to TRBJ1-2, with 8 nucleotides matching TRBD1. Germline lookup yields CDR1 GTSNPN and CDR2 SVGIG (reference sequence). J lost 4 bases, V lost 3 bases, and 4 bases had no gene match. This CDR3 spans 13 amino acids. The CDR3 sequence: CAWSTGGIYGYTF. The CDR3 DNA is TGTGCCTGGAGCACAGGGGGAATCTATGGCTACACCTTC.

The chain uses TRBV5-1 and TRBJ2-7; 7 bases agree with TRBD1. With 3 bases clipped from V and 5 bases from J, the junction kept 2 bases outside the gene matches. Germline V CDR1 and CDR2: SGHRS, YFSETQ. This CDR3 is 12 amino acids long. Written as DNA, the CDR3 is TGCGCCAGCAGCTCCACAGGGGACGAGCAGTACTTC. Amino acids: CASSSTGDEQYF. Based on the CDR3 plus reference TRBV5-1 and TRBJ2-7, the full variable domain is KAGVTQTPRYLIKTRGQQVTLSCSPISGHRSVSWYQQTPGQGLQFLFEYFSETQRNKGNFPGRFSGRQFSNSRSEMNVSTLELGDSALYLCASSSTGDEQYFGPGTRLTVT.

This clone was seen once. The CDR3 coding sequence is TGCGCCAGCAGCTCGGACTGGTTTAGTGGCACAGATACGCAGTATTTT. Its translation: CASSSDWFSGTDTQYF. This chain connects TRBV5-1 to TRBJ2-3; the D gene is possibly TRBD2 (5 bases). Germline V gene lookup returns CDR1 SGHRS and CDR2 YFSETQ. V lost 3 bases to trimming and J lost 1 base, with 15 bases between them. CDR3 size: 16 residues.

The chain links TRBV5-1 to TRBJ2-7; D is uncertain. Looked up from germline, CDR1 is SGHRS and CDR2 is YFSETQ. With 2 bases removed from V and 2 bases from J, the gap between germline ends came to 8 bases. This CDR3 region has 13 residues. This chain's CDR3 is CASSFGPAYEQYF. The CDR3 DNA sequence: TGCGCCAGCAGCTTTGGTCCGGCCTACGAGCAGTACTTC.

The V and J genes are TRBV27 and TRBJ2-7; the match to TRBD2 covers 7 bases. CDR3 size: 15 residues. Germline V CDR1 and CDR2: MNHEY, SMNVEV (reference sequence). Unmatched junction bases numbered 5, after V lost 0 bases and J lost 3 bases. The DNA of the CDR3 is TGTGCCAGCAGTTTATCCGGACTAGGGGACTACGAGCAGTACTTC. Encoded protein: CASSLSGLGDYEQYF.

The V call is TRBV19, the J call TRBJ2-2, with 7 nucleotides matching TRBD1. The J segment lost 1 base and the V segment lost 5 bases, leaving 10 bases of the junction unmatched. This CDR3 contains 17 residues. The germline gives CDR1 LNHDA, CDR2 SQIVND (reference sequence). The CDR3, as DNA: TGTGCCAGTAGTCTGGGACCGGGACAGTTGAACACCGGGGAGCTGTTTTTT. Its protein product is CASSLGPGQLNTGELFF.

This clone was recorded only once. This sequence joins TRBV7-9 and TRBJ2-7; no firm D call. The CDR3 consists of 12 residues. V was pared by 6 bases and J by 2 bases, with 8 bases between. The germline V gene has CDR1 SEHNR and CDR2 FQNEAQ (reference sequence). The CDR3 region has the DNA TGTGCCAGCAGTTATCGACCCTACGAGCAGTACTTC. Protein product: CASSYRPYEQYF. The full variable domain, with the rest looked up from reference TRBV7-9 and TRBJ2-7, is DTGVSQNPRHKITKRGQNVTFRCDPISEHNRLYWYRQTLGQGPEFLTYFQNEAQLEKSRLLSDRFSAERPKGSFSTLEIQRTEQGDSAMYLCASSYRPYEQYFGPGTRLTVT.

The chain combines TRBV11-2 with TRBJ2-1; TRBD2 is a possible D gene (6 bases). The V end lost 1 base, the J end lost 2 bases, and 18 bases lay between the germline ends. This CDR3 region has 18 residues. Germline CDR1 reads SGHAT; CDR2 reads FQNNGV. The CDR3 DNA sequence: TGTGCCAGCAGCTTAGGTTCCAGCGGGTCGGTAGCCTACAATGAGCAGTTCTTC. This gives the protein CASSLGSSGSVAYNEQFF.

The chain employs TRBV7-9 and TRBJ2-7; 10 nucleotides agree with TRBD1. Trimming took 2 bases from V and 3 from J; bases not matched to a gene: 7. The CDR3 is made up of 16 amino acids. The germline V gene encodes CDR1 SEHNR and CDR2 FQNEAQ (reference sequence). The CDR3 nucleotides are TGTGCCAGCAGCTTACCAGCAGGACAGGGGGGCTACGAGCAGTACTTC. This sequence encodes CASSLPAGQGGYEQYF.

The gene calls are TRBV9 and TRBJ2-3; D unresolved. Trimming cost V 4 bases and J 2 bases, with 8 bases left between them. Looked up from germline, CDR1 is SGDLS and CDR2 is YYNGEE. The CDR3 is 13 residues long. The chain's CDR3 is CASSQQLTDTQYF. The CDR3 region has the DNA TGTGCCAGCAGCCAGCAACTCACAGATACGCAGTATTTT.

In DNA, the CDR3 is TGTGCCAGCAGTGACTCCAGCAGGGAAGGAGAGAACACTGAAGCTTTCTTT. This translates into CASSDSSREGENTEAFF. This chain links TRBV9 with TRBJ1-1; D perhaps matches TRBD1 (5 bases). Between the trimmed V and J ends, which lost 5 bases and 1 base, there was a span of 21 bases. CDR1 is SGDLS and CDR2 is YYNGEE in the germline V gene. The CDR3 loop spans 17 amino acids.

V gene TRBV19 combines with J gene TRBJ1-5; 7 bases are a match to TRBD1. The CDR3 is 12 amino acids. Germline V gene lookup returns CDR1 LNHDA and CDR2 SQIVND (reference sequence). The junction had 7 bases not matched to a gene; V was cut back by 6 bases and J by 11 bases. The CDR3 nucleotides read TGTGCCAGTAGGAACAGGGGAGGGACCCAGCATTTT. Protein: CASRNRGGTQHF.

The chain couples TRBV27 to TRBJ2-6; either TRBD1 or TRBD2 may fit D (5 bases each). Germline V lookup: CDR1 MNHEY, CDR2 SMNVEV (reference sequence). There are 18 residues in the CDR3. Trimming stripped 0 bases from V and 3 bases from J, with 15 bases between. For the CDR3, the DNA is TGTGCCAGCAGTTTATCCGTATGGGGCAGCGGTGGGGCCAACGTCCTGACTTTC. Residues: CASSLSVWGSGGANVLTF.

The chain has TRBV9 and TRBJ2-7; 9 bases are a match to TRBD1. Germline V CDR1 and CDR2: SGDLS, YYNGEE. V shed 4 bases, J shed 3 bases, and the junction held 11 bases outside the gene matches. The CDR3 consists of 16 residues. CDR3 protein: CASSTSPDRGHYEQYF. The CDR3 nucleotides read TGTGCCAGCAGCACCTCGCCGGACAGGGGCCACTACGAGCAGTACTTC.

The V call is TRBV5-1, the J call TRBJ2-2; D remains ambiguous. CDR1 and CDR2 (germline): SGHRS, YFSETQ. Trimming removed 0 bases from V and 10 bases from J, with 10 bases in between. The CDR3 is 13 amino acids. This CDR3 reads CASSLVPAVELFF. The CDR3 region has the DNA TGCGCCAGCAGCTTGGTTCCCGCTGTGGAGCTGTTTTTT.

The chain joins TRBV27 to TRBJ2-3; D gene uncertain. This CDR3 contains 13 residues. Germline V CDR1 and CDR2: MNHEY, SMNVEV (reference sequence). V lost 10 bases to trimming and J lost 3 bases, with 14 bases between them. This CDR3 is CATSNLRTDTQYF. The CDR3 bases are TGTGCCACCTCTAACCTCCGGACAGATACGCAGTATTTT.

The chain recombines TRBV25-1 with TRBJ2-1; 7 bases line up with TRBD1. The CDR3 has 14 residues. Germline trimming cut 10 bases from V and 4 bases from J; bases unmatched to any gene: 10. Germline CDR1 reads MGHDK; CDR2 reads SYGVNS. The DNA for the CDR3 is TGTGCCACCGACACCGGGACAGTTTACAATGAGCAGTTCTTC. It encodes CATDTGTVYNEQFF.

Concerning this clone: A much larger clone lies one base from this, so it may be a read error. The chain combines TRBV13 with TRBJ2-2; D uncertain. The CDR3 length is 13 residues. The V end lost 6 bases, the J end lost 0 bases, and 5 bases lay between the germline ends. Germline CDR1 PRHDT, CDR2 FYEKMQ (reference sequence). CDR3 DNA: TGTGCCAGCAGTGACTCGAACACCGGGGAGCTGTTTTTT. Translation gives CASSDSNTGELFF.

The chain recombines TRBV5-4 with TRBJ2-7, with unresolved D. Trimming shortened V by 3 bases and J by 5 bases, and 12 bases separated the two germline ends. Germline V gives CDR1 SGHNT, CDR2 YYREEE (reference sequence). The CDR3 runs to 13 residues. The DNA of the CDR3 is TGTGCCAGCAGCTCTTCGGCGGCTAACGAGCAGTACTTC. Translated, it gives CASSSSAANEQYF.

The chain employs TRBV5-1 and TRBJ2-1; no clear D gene. CDR3 length: 14 residues. Trimming removed 1 base from V and 4 bases from J, with 9 bases in between. CDR1 and CDR2 (germline): SGHRS, YFSETQ. Here the CDR3 reads CASSLSAEYNEQFF. The CDR3 DNA sequence: TGCGCCAGCAGCTTGTCAGCCGAATACAATGAGCAGTTCTTC.

The chain links TRBV19 to TRBJ2-2; TRBD2 agrees at 7 bases. CDR3 length: 16 amino acids. Germline V gene data show CDR1 as LNHDA and CDR2 as SQIVND (reference sequence). The V gene end was trimmed by 3 bases and the J gene end by 5 bases; junction bases not matched to a gene: 9. Here the CDR3 reads CASSIAAGVVTGELFF. In DNA form, the CDR3 reads TGTGCCAGTAGTATCGCTGCGGGAGTGGTAACCGGGGAGCTGTTTTTT.

The chain uses TRBV6-1 and TRBJ2-2, with D perhaps matching TRBD2 (5 bases). CDR1 MNHNS and CDR2 SASEGT come from the germline V gene. The CDR3 is made up of 16 amino acids. Trimming removed 2 bases from V and 2 bases from J, with 12 bases in between. CDR3 protein: CASSELPGINTGELFF. The CDR3 DNA reads as TGTGCCAGCAGTGAACTTCCCGGGATTAACACCGGGGAGCTGTTTTTT.

The J gene is TRBJ2-3, the V gene TRBV30; D may be TRBD1 or TRBD2 (5 bases each). The CDR3 sequence is 13 residues long. The germline V and J ends were trimmed by 3 bases and 0 bases, with 7 bases remaining between them. Germline V gene lookup returns CDR1 GTSNPN and CDR2 SVGIG (reference sequence). This CDR3 reads CAWSGASTDTQYF. The DNA of the CDR3 is TGTGCCTGGAGCGGGGCTAGCACAGATACGCAGTATTTT.

V usage is TRBV27 and J usage is TRBJ2-5, with 9 nucleotides matching TRBD1. The CDR3 covers 17 residues. J lost 1 base, V lost 5 bases, and 11 bases had no gene match. Germline V gene sequence: CDR1 MNHEY, CDR2 SMNVEV (reference sequence). CDR3 nucleotides: TGTGCCAGCAGTCTCACAGGGGGCTTGACCTTCCAAGAGACCCAGTACTTC. Encoded protein: CASSLTGGLTFQETQYF.

The chain carries TRBV5-1 and TRBJ2-7, with TRBD2 matching over 7 bases. Trimming at V came to 4 bases and at J to 1 base, leaving 5 bases not matched to a gene. There are 14 residues in the CDR3. Germline CDR1 and CDR2: SGHRS and YFSETQ. The CDR3 DNA reads TGCGCCAGCAGCCACGGGGAGGGTTCCTACGAGCAGTACTTC. This encodes CASSHGEGSYEQYF.

CDR3 bases: TGTGCCAGCAGCTTACTTACGGCAGGTGGAACCGGGGAGCTGTTTTTT. Translated: CASSLLTAGGTGELFF. V usage is TRBV11-2 and J usage is TRBJ2-2; unclear D gene. Germline V gives CDR1 SGHAT, CDR2 FQNNGV. The CDR3 covers 16 residues. V shed 2 bases and J shed 5 bases, with 15 bases lying between them.

CDR3 DNA: TGTGCCAGCAGTTACGAAATGTACACCGGGGGCTACACCTTC. It yields the protein CASSYEMYTGGYTF. V is TRBV6-5 and J is TRBJ1-2; D unclear. Germline CDR1 MNHEY, CDR2 SVGAGI. With 2 bases removed from V and 8 bases from J, the gap between germline ends came to 15 bases. This CDR3 spans 14 amino acids.